This TCR beta chain was captured by sequencing in a study of blood T cell repertoires in COVID-19. Overall study context: The origin of the acute and convalescent COVID-19 samples was the United States, Italy and Spain. Nucleic acid was either cDNA or gDNA, and it came from T cells, B-cell-depleted T cells, or PBMCs.

The CDR3 runs 18 residues. After removal of 5 bases from V and 4 bases from J, the junction contained 13 bases not matched to a gene. Germline V gene data show CDR1 as MNHEY and CDR2 as SMNVEV (reference sequence). In the original processing: Estimation of nucleated cell counts was performed using reference gene primer amplification. Only in-frame clones appear in the TCRdb table, and some are missing; sequencing was by immunoSEQ multiplex PCR. That table supplies the V and J calls and clone size; D and trimming were determined from the DNA. The sample lists fewer than 200,000 clones; roughly 86% were seen once. Cohorts were based on clinical histories the participants reported.

Sequenced: PBMCs or T cells enriched from blood (not recorded which). The rearrangement joins TRBV27 to TRBJ1-6, with 8 bases that match TRBD1. The sequence derives from a woman aged 40-49 years in a cohort exposed to, infected with or recovered from COVID-19 (not recorded which). CDR3 loop: CASSLGTGAPYYNSPLHF. The CDR3 DNA follows: TGTGCCAGCAGTCTAGGGACAGGCGCCCCATATTATAATTCACCCCTCCACTTT.